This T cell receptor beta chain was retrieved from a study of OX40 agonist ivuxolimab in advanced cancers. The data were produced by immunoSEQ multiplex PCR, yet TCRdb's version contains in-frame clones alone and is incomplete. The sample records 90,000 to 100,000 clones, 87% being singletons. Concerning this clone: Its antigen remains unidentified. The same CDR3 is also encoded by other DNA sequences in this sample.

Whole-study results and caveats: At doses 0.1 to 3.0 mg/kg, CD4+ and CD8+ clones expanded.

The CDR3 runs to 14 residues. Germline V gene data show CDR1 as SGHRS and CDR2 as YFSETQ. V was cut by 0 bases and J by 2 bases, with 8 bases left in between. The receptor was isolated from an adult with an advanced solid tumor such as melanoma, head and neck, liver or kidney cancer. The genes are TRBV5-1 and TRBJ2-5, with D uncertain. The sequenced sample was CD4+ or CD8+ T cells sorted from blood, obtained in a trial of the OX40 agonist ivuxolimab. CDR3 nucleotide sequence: TGCGCCAGCAGCTTGGGGGGAATTCAAGAGACCCAGTACTTC. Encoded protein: CASSLGGIQETQYF.